The clone carrying this TCR beta chain has a handful of counts. The source of the sample is a study of T-cell memory formation after mild COVID-19. TCRdb ran MiXCR on the 5' RACE reads and lists one entry per CDR3 protein. The repertoire holds roughly 400,000 distinct CDR3 sequences, with 15% to 20% as singletons. The CDR3 is 14 amino acids. Per germline, CDR1 SQVTM and CDR2 ANQGSEA. Trimming removed 7 bases from V and 2 bases from J, with 15 bases in between. The clonotype was recovered from a man younger than 35 who had mild COVID-19 (a few samples of this study predate the infection). Cell type and time point are not known. The specimen sequenced was PBMCs or a T cell subset sorted from them (not recorded which). The chain employs TRBV29-1 and TRBJ2-1; D remains unclear. The CDR3 coding sequence is TGCAGCGCAGGAGACCCTATTACCTACAATGAGCAGTTCTTC. As protein: CSAGDPITYNEQFF.